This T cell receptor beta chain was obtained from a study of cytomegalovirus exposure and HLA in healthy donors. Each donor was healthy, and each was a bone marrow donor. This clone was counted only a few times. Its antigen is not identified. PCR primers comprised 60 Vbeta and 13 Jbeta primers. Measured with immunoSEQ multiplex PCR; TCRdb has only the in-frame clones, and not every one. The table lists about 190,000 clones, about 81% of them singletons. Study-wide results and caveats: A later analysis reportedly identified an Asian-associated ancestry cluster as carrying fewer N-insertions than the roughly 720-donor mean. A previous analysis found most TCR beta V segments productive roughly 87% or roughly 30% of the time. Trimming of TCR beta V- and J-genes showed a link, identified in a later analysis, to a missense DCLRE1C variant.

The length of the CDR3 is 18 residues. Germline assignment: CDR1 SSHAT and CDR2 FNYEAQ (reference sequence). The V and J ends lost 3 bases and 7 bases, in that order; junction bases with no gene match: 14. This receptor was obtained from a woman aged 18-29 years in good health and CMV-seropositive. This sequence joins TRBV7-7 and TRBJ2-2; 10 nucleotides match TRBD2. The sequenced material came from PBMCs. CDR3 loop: CASSFRLAGDSVGGELFF. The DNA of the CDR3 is TGTGCCAGCAGCTTCCGACTAGCGGGTGATTCGGTTGGCGGGGAGCTGTTTTTT.